This is a list of T cell receptor beta chains from one sample in a study of blood T cell repertoires in COVID-19. Method: immunoSEQ multiplex PCR; TCRdb's copy keeps in-frame clones and lacks some. The table includes about 99,000 clones, less than 90% detected once. Source material: peripheral blood. The origin of the receptors is a human donor in a cohort sampled during active COVID-19. CDR3s include the opening cysteine and the closing phenylalanine or tryptophan. A D gene is named only where the DNA matches it firmly. Not all rows give a size; the values are once, few, many and, for expanded clones, a class.

D,J,V,size,DNA,CDR3
TRBD1,TRBJ1-2,TRBV12-3/TRBV12-4,.,TGTGCCAGCAGTTTAGGCCCTGGAGGGACAGGGGTTTTC,CASSLGPGGTGVF
.,TRBJ2-3,TRBV25-1,.,TGTGCCAGCAGTGGACGGGTGAGCACAGATACGCAGTATTTT,CASSGRVSTDTQYF
TRBD2,TRBJ2-5,TRBV18,.,TGTGCCAGCTCACCGGGACTAGCGGGGGAGACCCAGTACTTC,CASSPGLAGETQYF
.,TRBJ1-6,TRBV30,.,TGTGCCTGGAGTGTACGCAGGGCTAATTCACCCCTCCACTTT,CAWSVRRANSPLHF
.,TRBJ1-5,TRBV7-9,few,TGTGCCAGCAGCTTCGGCAATCAGCCCCAGCATTTT,CASSFGNQPQHF
TRBD1,TRBJ1-4,TRBV4-1,.,TGCGCCAGCAGCCAAGAATTGGGACAGGCTAATGAAAAACTGTTTTTT,CASSQELGQANEKLFF
TRBD2,TRBJ2-1,TRBV20-1,.,TGCAGTGCTAGTCCCCCTAGCGGGGGGTACAATGAGCAGTTCTTC,CSASPPSGGYNEQFF
.,TRBJ2-5,TRBV2,.,TGTGCCAGCACCCTTCTAGGGCAGGGTGGCGAGACCCAGTACTTC,CASTLLGQGGETQYF
.,TRBJ1-2,TRBV18,.,TGTGCCAGCTCACCACCGATGACAGCTAACTATGGCTACACCTTC,CASSPPMTANYGYTF
TRBD1,TRBJ2-7,TRBV5-1,once,TGCGCCAGCAGCTTGGATACAGGGGGCTTATACGAGCAGTACTTC,CASSLDTGGLYEQYF
TRBD1,TRBJ1-1,TRBV7-9,.,TGTGCCAGCAGCCGGGACAGGAGTTTCATGAACACTGAAGCTTTCTTT,CASSRDRSFMNTEAFF